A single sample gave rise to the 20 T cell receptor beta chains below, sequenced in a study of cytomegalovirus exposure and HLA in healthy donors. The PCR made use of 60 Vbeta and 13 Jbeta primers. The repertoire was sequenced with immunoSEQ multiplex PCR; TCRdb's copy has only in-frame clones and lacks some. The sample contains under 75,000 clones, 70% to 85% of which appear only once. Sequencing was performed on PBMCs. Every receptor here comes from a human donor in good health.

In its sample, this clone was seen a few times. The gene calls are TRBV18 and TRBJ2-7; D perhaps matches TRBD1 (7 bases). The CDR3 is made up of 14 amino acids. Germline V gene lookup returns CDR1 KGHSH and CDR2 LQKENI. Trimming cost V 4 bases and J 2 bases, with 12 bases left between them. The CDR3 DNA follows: TGTGCCAGCTCACTTCAGGGGGGACCCTACGAGCAGTACTTC. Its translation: CASSLQGGPYEQYF.

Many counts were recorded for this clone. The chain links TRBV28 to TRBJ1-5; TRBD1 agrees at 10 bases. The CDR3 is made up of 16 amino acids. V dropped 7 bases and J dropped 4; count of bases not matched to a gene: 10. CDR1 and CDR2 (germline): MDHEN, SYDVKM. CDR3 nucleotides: TGTGCCAGCAAGATTTTGGGACAGGGGACTAATCAGCCCCAGCATTTT. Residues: CASKILGQGTNQPQHF.

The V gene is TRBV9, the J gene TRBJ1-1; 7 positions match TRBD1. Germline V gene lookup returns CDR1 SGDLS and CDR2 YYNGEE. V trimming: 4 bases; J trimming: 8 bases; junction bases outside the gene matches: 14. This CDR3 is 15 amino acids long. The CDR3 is CASSPATGWGSEAFF. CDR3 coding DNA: TGTGCCAGCAGCCCCGCGACAGGGTGGGGATCGGAAGCTTTCTTT.

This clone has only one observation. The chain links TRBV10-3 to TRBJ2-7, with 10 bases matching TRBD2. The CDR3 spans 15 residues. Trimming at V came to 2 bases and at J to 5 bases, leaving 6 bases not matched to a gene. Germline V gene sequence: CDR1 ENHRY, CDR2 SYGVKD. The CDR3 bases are TGTGCCATCAGTGAGGTAGCTAGCGGGAGCCACGAGCAGTACTTC. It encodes CAISEVASGSHEQYF.

CDR3 sequence: CASSSRTGNTEAFF. The CDR3 region has the DNA TGTGCCAGCAGCTCACGGACAGGGAACACTGAAGCTTTCTTT. This chain links TRBV9 with TRBJ1-1; TRBD1 agrees at 7 bases. Trimming at V came to 4 bases and at J to 1 base, leaving 4 bases not matched to a gene. There are 14 residues in the CDR3. Germline-derived CDR1 and CDR2 are SGDLS and YYNGEE. Based on the CDR3 plus reference TRBV9 and TRBJ1-1, the full variable domain is DSGVTQTPKHLITATGQRVTLRCSPRSGDLSVYWYQQSLDQGLQFLIQYYNGEERAKGNILERFSAQQFPDLHSELNLSSLELGDSALYFCASSSRTGNTEAFFGQGTRLTVV.

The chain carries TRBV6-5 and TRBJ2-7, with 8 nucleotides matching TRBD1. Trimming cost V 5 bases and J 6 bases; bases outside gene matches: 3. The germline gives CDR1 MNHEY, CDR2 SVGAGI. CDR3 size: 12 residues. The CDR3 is CASSRTGGEQYF. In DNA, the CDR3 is TGTGCCAGCAGTCGTACAGGGGGCGAGCAGTACTTC.

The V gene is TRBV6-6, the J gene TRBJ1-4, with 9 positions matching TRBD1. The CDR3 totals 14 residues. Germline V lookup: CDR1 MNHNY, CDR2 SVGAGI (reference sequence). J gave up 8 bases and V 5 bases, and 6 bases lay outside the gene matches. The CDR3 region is CASSTGGWGEKLFF. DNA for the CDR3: TGTGCCAGCAGTACAGGGGGCTGGGGGGAAAAACTGTTTTTT.

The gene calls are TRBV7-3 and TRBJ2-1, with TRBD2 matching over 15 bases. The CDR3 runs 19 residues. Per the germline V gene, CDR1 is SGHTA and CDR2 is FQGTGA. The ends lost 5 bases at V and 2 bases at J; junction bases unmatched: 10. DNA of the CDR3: TGTGCCAGCAGCCTGAGGACTAGCGGGAGGGCCGGTCCCTACAATGAGCAGTTCTTC. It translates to CASSLRTSGRAGPYNEQFF.

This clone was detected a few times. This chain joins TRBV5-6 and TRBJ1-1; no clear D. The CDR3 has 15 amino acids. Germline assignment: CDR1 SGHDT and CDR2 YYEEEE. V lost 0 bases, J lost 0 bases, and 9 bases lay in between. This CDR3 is CASSLVGRMNTEAFF. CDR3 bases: TGTGCCAGCAGCTTGGTAGGGAGAATGAACACTGAAGCTTTCTTT.

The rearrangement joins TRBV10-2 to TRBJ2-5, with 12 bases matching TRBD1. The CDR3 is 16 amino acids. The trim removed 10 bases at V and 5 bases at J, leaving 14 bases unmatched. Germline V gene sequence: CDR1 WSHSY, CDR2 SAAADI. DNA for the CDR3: TGCGCCACCCAGGGAGTGGGACAGGGGGCCGGGGAGACCCAGTACTTC. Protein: CATQGVGQGAGETQYF.

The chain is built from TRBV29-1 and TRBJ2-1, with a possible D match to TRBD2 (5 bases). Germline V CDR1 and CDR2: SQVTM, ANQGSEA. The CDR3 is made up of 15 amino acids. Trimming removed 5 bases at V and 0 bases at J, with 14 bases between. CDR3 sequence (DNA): TGCAGCGTTACCGGGGTACAGAGCTCCTACAATGAGCAGTTCTTC. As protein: CSVTGVQSSYNEQFF.

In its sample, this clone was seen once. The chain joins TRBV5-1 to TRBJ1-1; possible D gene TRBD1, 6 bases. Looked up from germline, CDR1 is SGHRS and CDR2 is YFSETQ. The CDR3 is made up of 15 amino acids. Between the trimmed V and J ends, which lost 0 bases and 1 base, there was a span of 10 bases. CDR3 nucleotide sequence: TGCGCCAGCAGCTTGGCCCCGGACAGGAACACTGAAGCTTTCTTT. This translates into CASSLAPDRNTEAFF.

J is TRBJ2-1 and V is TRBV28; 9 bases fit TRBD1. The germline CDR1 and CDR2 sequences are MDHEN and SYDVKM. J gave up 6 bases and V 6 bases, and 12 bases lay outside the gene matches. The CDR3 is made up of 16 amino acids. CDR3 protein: CASSLDPGTGSNEQFF. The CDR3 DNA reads TGTGCCAGCAGCCTAGATCCTGGGACAGGGTCCAATGAGCAGTTCTTC.

As DNA, the CDR3 is TGCGCCAGCAGCTTGGCCGGTCGGGGGAACACTGAAGCTTTCTTT. Its translation is CASSLAGRGNTEAFF. V gene TRBV5-1 combines with J gene TRBJ1-1; D ambiguous. The germline gives CDR1 SGHRS, CDR2 YFSETQ. The CDR3 consists of 15 residues. Trimming took off 0 bases at V and 1 base at J, with 10 bases between the two ends.

The CDR3 region is CASSRQGAESPLHF. For the CDR3, the DNA is TGTGCCAGCAGCAGACAGGGGGCGGAATCACCCCTCCACTTT. The chain uses TRBV9 and TRBJ1-6, with 10 bases aligning to TRBD1. The CDR3 length is 14 residues. V lost 4 bases to trimming and J lost 10 bases; unmatched junction nucleotides: 5. Per germline, CDR1 SGDLS and CDR2 YYNGEE.

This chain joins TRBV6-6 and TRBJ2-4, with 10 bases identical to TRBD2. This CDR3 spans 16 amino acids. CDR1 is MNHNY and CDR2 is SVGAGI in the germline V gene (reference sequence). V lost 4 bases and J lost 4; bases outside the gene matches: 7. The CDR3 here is CASSSLAGVGKNIQYF. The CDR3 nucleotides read TGTGCCAGCAGTTCCCTAGCGGGAGTGGGTAAAAACATTCAGTACTTC.

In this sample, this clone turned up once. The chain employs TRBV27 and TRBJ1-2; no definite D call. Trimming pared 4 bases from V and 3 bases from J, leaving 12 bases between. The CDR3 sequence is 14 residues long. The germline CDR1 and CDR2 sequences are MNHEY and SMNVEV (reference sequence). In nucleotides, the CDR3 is TGTGCCAGCAGTTCCCCGGGCGGGGACTATGGCTACACCTTC. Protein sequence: CASSSPGGDYGYTF.

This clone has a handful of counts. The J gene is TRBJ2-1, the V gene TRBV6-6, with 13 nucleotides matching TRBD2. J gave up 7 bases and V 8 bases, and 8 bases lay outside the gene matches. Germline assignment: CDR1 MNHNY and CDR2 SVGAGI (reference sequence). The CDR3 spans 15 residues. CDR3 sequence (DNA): TGTGCCAGCTGTAGAGGGACTAGCGGGATGAATGAGCAGTTCTTC. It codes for CASCRGTSGMNEQFF.

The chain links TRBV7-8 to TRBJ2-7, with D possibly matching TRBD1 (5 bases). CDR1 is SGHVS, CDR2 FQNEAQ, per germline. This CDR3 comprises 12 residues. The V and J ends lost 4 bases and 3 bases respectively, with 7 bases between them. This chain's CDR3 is CASSSGFYEQYF. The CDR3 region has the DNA TGTGCCAGCAGCTCAGGGTTCTACGAGCAGTACTTC.

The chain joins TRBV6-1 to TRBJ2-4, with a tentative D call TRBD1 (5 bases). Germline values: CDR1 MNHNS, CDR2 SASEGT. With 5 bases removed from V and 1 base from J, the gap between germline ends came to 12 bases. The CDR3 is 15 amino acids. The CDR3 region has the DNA TGTGCCAGCAGTACCCAGACAGACGCCAAAAACATTCAGTACTTC. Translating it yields CASSTQTDAKNIQYF.